Described below is a single T cell receptor beta chain sequence and its context. What it recognizes is unknown. The sample originates from a study of a mutant IDH1 vaccine in newly diagnosed glioma. Overall study context: Of the patients given treatment, roughly 60% were male and around 38% were female, and a mean age of approximately 37 years was recorded.

Produced via immunoSEQ multiplex PCR; TCRdb's table is partial and in-frame only. The sample yields about 65,000 clones, around 83% seen once. This sample's time point: week 23, last vaccination. Topical imiquimod was applied with each vaccine dose, which held 300 ug of mutant IDH1 20-mer peptide. Donor tumors were new WHO grade 3 or 4 IDH1-mutant, ATRX-lost astrocytomas. Germline V lookup: CDR1 MDHEN, CDR2 SYDVKM. J lost 7 bases, V lost 5 bases, and 8 bases had no gene match. The CDR3 runs to 15 residues. Overall study results and limits: Vaccine-induced immune responses were detected in roughly 92% of patients.

This chain connects TRBV28 to TRBJ2-1, with 10 bases fitting TRBD1. This specimen consisted of PBMCs, obtained from a glioma patient whose treatment included an IDH1 peptide vaccine. The receptor's source is a man aged 30 to 39 with glioma. CDR3 sequence reads: CASSARQGAGNEQFF. Here the CDR3 DNA reads TGTGCCAGCAGTGCCCGACAGGGGGCGGGGAATGAGCAGTTCTTC. Drawing the rest from reference TRBV28 and TRBJ2-1, the complete variable domain is DVKVTQSSRYLVKRTGEKVFLECVQDMDHENMFWYRQDPGLGLRLIYFSYDVKMKEKGDIPEGYSVSREKKERFSLILESASTNQTSMYLCASSARQGAGNEQFFGPGTRLTVL.